This T cell receptor (beta chain) comes out of a study of shared clonotypes between healthy human individuals. Study background: Per-donor plates numbered three CD4 naive, three CD4 memory, two CD8 naive and one CD8 memory.

Assay used: immunoSEQ multiplex PCR; TCRdb lists only in-frame clones, some missing. The table shows around 2.1 million clones, with 93% occurring only once. CD45RO negativity and positive selection for CCR7 defined naive CD8 cells, a population that excluded terminally differentiated effector memory CD45RA+ cells. The CDR3 length is 15 residues. V was pared by 0 bases and J by 10 bases, with 16 bases between. In germline, CDR1 is ENHRY, CDR2 SYGVKD. This chain joins TRBV10-3 and TRBJ2-1; D possibly matches TRBD1 or TRBD2 (5 bases each). The sequenced sample was naive CD8+ T cells from PBMCs. This sequence originates from a man aged 18 to 30 in good health. Some clones in this sample may be carry-over from other donors' samples. The CDR3 coding sequence is TGTGCCATCAGTGAGTCGAGCCGGAAAAGGGACGAGCAGTTCTTC. Translation: CAISESSRKRDEQFF.